Sequencing of this T cell receptor (beta chain) was carried out in a study of response to subunit inactivated influenza vaccine. TCRdb passed the RT-PCR reads through MiXCR, listing each CDR3 protein once. The sample yields more than 450,000 distinct CDR3 sequences, 12% seen once. Comment on this clonotype: Its target is not known.

Study conclusions and caveats: Every seasonal influenza vaccination brings in few new T cells, the authors suggested.

The TCR comes from a man aged 50-59 years who received an inactivated influenza vaccine. Specimen: PBMCs from blood, collected on the day of vaccination.

The CDR3 DNA reads TGTGCCAGCAGCAGCTACCTTGTAGCGGGGGGGCGAGGCACCGGGGAGCTGTTTTTT. Translated: CASSSYLVAGGRGTGELFF. The chain links TRBV11-2 to TRBJ2-2; TRBD2 matches 11 bases. Germline CDR1 and CDR2: SGHAT and FQNNGV. The V and J ends lost 5 bases and 4 bases, in that order; junction bases with no gene match: 15. This CDR3 comprises 19 residues. Drawing the rest from reference TRBV11-2 and TRBJ2-2, the complete variable domain is EAGVAQSPRYKIIEKRQSVAFWCNPISGHATLYWYQQILGQGPKLLIQFQNNGVVDDSQLPKDRFSAERLKGVDSTLKIQPAKLEDSAVYLCASSSYLVAGGRGTGELFFGEGSRLTVL.